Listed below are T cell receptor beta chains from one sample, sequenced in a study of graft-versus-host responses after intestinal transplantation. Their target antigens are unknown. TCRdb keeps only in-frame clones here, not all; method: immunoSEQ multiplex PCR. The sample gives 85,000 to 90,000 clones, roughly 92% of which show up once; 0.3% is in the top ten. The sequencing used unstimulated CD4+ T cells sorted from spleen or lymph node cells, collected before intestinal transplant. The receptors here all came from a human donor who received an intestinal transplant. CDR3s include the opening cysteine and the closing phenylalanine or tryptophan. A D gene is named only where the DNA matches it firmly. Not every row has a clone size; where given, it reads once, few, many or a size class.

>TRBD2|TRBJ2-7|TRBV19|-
TGTGCCAGTAGCGAGGGACTAGCGGAACGATACTACGAGCAGTACTTC
CASSEGLAERYYEQYF
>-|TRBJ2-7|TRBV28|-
TGTGCCAGCAGTTTTTTAACAGGGCGAGTAGGGCAGTACTTC
CASSFLTGRVGQYF
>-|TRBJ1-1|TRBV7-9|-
TGTGCCAGCAGCTTAACCTATCAGACAGGCTTGAACACTGAAGCTTTCTTT
CASSLTYQTGLNTEAFF
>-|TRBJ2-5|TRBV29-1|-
TGCAGCGTAGAGGGGGCGGGGGAGACCCAGTACTTC
CSVEGAGETQYF
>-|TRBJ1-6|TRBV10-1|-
TGCGCCAGCAGTGAATCCCCAGGATCACCCCTCCACTTT
CASSESPGSPLHF
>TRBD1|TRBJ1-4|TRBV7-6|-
TGTGCCAGCAGCCGTGACAGGGGTGGAACTAATGAAAAACTGTTTTTT
CASSRDRGGTNEKLFF
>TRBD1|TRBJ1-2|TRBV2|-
TGTGCCAGCAGTGAAGGGACAGGGTTTAACTATGGCTACACCTTC
CASSEGTGFNYGYTF
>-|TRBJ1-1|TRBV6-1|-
TGTGCCAGCAGTGAAGCGGCCAGGACTGTTGCTTTCTTT
CASSEAARTVAFF
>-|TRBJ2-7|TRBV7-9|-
TGTGCCAGCAGCCCCGGCCGTGGCGCGCAGTACTTC
CASSPGRGAQYF
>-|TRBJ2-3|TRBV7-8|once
TGTGCCAGCACGTTCGGGGGAGGCTCGCCAGATACGCAGTATTTT
CASTFGGGSPDTQYF
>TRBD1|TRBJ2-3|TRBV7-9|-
TGTGCCAGCAGCTTTAAACAGGGGATCCGCACAGATACGCAGTATTTT
CASSFKQGIRTDTQYF
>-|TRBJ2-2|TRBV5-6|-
TGTGCCAGCAGCTTGGGCCTACACACCGGGGAGCTGTTTTTT
CASSLGLHTGELFF
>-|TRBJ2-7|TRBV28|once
TGTGCCAGCAGTTCGTTAGCGCGAGGGGTTTACGAGCAGTACTTC
CASSSLARGVYEQYF
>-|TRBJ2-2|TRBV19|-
TGTGCCAGTAGCCGGACAAGGGTGAACACCGGGGAGCTGTTTTTT
CASSRTRVNTGELFF
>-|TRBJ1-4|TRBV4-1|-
TGCGCCAGCAGCCACCACCCAGGCAGGACGGAAACTAATGAAAAACTGTTTTTT
CASSHHPGRTETNEKLFF
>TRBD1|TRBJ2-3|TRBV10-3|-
TGTGCCATCAGTGGGAACCGGGACAGGCTAGCTAGCACAGATACGCAGTATTTT
CAISGNRDRLASTDTQYF
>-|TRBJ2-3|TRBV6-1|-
TGTGCCAGCAGTGTCTGGATCCAAGCAGATACGCAGTATTTT
CASSVWIQADTQYF
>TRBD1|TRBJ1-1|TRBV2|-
TGTGCCAGCATCATGAGACAGGGGAACACTGAAGCTTTCTTT
CASIMRQGNTEAFF
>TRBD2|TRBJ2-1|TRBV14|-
TGTGCCAGCAGCCTTCCCGGACTAGTGGGTGAGCAGTTCTTC
CASSLPGLVGEQFF
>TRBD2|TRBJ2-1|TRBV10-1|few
TGCGCCAGCAGCTTTGGGGGGGACCGCTACAATGAGCAGTTCTTC
CASSFGGDRYNEQFF
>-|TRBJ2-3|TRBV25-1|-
TGTGCCAGCAAAAGAGGAGATACGCAGTATTTT
CASKRGDTQYF
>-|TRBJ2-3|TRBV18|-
TGTGCCAGCTCACCACCTGGGCTTTTCACAGATACGCAGTATTTT
CASSPPGLFTDTQYF
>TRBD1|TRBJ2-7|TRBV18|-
TGTGCCAGCTCACGGGGACAGCAGCACTACGAGCAGTACTTC
CASSRGQQHYEQYF
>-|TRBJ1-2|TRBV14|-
TGTGCCAGCAGCACTCATTCCGGGACGGCCTATGGCTACACCTTC
CASSTHSGTAYGYTF
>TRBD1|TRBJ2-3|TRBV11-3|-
TGTGCCAGCAGCCCCCGACAGGGGGAGACAGATACGCAGTATTTT
CASSPRQGETDTQYF
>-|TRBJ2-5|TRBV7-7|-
TGTGCCAGCAGCTTAGATCCGAGGGAGACCCAGTACTTC
CASSLDPRETQYF
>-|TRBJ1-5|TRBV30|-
TGTGCCTGGAGTGTATGGGGAAATCAGCCCCAGCATTTT
CAWSVWGNQPQHF
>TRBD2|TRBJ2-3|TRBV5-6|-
TGTGCCAGCAGCTCCGTAAGGACTAGCGTGTCGAGCACAGATACGCAGTATTTT
CASSSVRTSVSSTDTQYF